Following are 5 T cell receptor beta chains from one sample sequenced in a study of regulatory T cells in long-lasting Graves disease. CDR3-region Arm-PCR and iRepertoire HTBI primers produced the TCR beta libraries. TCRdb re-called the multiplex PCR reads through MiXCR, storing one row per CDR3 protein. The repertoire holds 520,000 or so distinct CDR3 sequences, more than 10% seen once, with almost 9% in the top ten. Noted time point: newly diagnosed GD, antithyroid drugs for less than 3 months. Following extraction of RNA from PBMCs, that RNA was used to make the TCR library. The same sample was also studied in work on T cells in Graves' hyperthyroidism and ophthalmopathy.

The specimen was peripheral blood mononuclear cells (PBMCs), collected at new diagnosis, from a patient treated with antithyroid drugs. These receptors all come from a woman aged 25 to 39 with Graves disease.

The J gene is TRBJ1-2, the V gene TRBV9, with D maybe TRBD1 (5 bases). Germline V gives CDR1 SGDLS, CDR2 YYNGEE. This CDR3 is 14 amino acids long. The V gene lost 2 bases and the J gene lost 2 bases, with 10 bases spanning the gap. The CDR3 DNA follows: TGTGCCAGCAGCGTCGGTTCAGGGAACTATGGCTACACCTTC. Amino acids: CASSVGSGNYGYTF.

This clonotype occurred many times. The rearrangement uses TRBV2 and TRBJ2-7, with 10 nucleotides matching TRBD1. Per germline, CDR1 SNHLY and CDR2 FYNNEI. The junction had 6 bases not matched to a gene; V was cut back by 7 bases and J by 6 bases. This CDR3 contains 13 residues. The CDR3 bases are TGTGCCAGCACCGGGACAGGGGCAGTCGAGCAGTACTTC. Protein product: CASTGTGAVEQYF. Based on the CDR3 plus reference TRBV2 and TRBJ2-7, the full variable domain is EPEVTQTPSHQVTQMGQEVILRCVPISNHLYFYWYRQILGQKVEFLVSFYNNEISEKSEIFDDQFSVERPDGSNFTLKIRSTKLEDSAMYFCASTGTGAVEQYFGPGTRLTVT.

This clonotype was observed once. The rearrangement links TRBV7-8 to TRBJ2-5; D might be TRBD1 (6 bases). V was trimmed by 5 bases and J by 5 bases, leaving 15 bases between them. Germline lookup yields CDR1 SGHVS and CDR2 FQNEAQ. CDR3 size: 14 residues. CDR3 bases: TGTGCCAGCAGCCGCTGGGGGCCTGGGGAGACCCAGTACTTC. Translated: CASSRWGPGETQYF. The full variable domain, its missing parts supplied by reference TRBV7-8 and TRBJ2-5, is GAGVSQSPRYKVAKRGQDVALRCDPISGHVSLFWYQQALGQGPEFLTYFQNEAQLDKSGLPSDRFFAERPEGSVSTLKIQRTQQEDSAVYLCASSRWGPGETQYFGPGTRLLVL.

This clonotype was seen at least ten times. The CDR3 nucleotides are TGCAGTGCCAAGGAGGCCGGGACTATCTATGAGCAGTTCTTC. Residues: CSAKEAGTIYEQFF. V gene TRBV20-1 combines with J gene TRBJ2-1, with TRBD2 identical over 7 bases. CDR1 is DFQATT, CDR2 SNEGSKA, per germline (reference sequence). V gave up 6 bases and J gave up 8 bases; unmatched junction bases: 13. The length of the CDR3 is 14 residues.

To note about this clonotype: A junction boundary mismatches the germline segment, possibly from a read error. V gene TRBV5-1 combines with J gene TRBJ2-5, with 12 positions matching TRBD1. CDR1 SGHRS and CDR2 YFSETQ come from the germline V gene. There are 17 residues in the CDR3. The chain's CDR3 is CASSLAPGTGGAETQYF. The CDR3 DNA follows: TGCGCCAGCAGTTTGGCCCCCGGGACAGGGGGCGCGGAGACCCAGTACTTC. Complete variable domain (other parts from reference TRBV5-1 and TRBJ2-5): KAGVTQTPRYLIKTRGQQVTLSCSPISGHRSVSWYQQTPGQGLQFLFEYFSETQRNKGNFPGRFSGRQFSNSRSEMNVSTLELGDSALYLCASSLAPGTGGAETQYFGPGTRLLVL.